This paragraph reports one T cell receptor beta chain. Sequencing was performed with immunoSEQ multiplex PCR; in TCRdb, only in-frame clones are kept and a portion is missing. This sample carries 50,000 or so clones, about 89% of them seen once, and the ten largest clones take roughly 10%. From germline, CDR1 is SEHNR and CDR2 FQNEAQ (reference sequence). The CDR3 runs to 15 residues. The V gene lost 3 bases and the J gene lost 1 base, with 11 bases spanning the gap. These data come from a study of T cell changes during pregnancy in multiple sclerosis. Sequenced here: CD8+ T cells from peripheral blood mononuclear cells, sampled after pregnancy. V is TRBV7-9 and J is TRBJ2-3; D perhaps matches TRBD1 (5 bases). The sequence was collected from a female donor with multiple sclerosis, enrolled in a pregnancy study. The CDR3 region is CASSLVVRGTDTQYF. Here the CDR3 DNA reads TGTGCCAGCAGCTTGGTGGTCAGGGGCACAGATACGCAGTATTTT.